This entry lists 26 T cell receptor beta chains sequenced from one sample in a study of T cell responses to AZD1222 COVID-19 vaccine. Clones were sequenced by immunoSEQ multiplex PCR, and TCRdb holds only the in-frame ones, with some missing. The sample has 120,000 to 150,000 clones, 82% seen once. The sequencing here drew on peripheral blood, taken on day 0 of MenACWY control vaccination. The receptors were sampled from an adult in good health.

The genes are TRBV28 and TRBJ2-3; 14 bases align to TRBD2. V trimming: 7 bases; J trimming: 4 bases; junction bases outside the gene matches: 10. The CDR3 has 17 amino acids. Germline lookup yields CDR1 MDHEN and CDR2 SYDVKM. DNA for the CDR3: TGTGCCAGCACCCTACGGACTAGCGGGGGGCAAGCAGATACGCAGTATTTT. This codes for CASTLRTSGGQADTQYF.

Sample share makes this clone medium-sized (0.01 to 0.1%). V is TRBV6-5 and J is TRBJ1-6, with D possibly being TRBD1 (6 bases). V was trimmed by 0 bases and J by 9 bases, leaving 12 bases between them. The germline CDR1 and CDR2 sequences are MNHEY and SVGAGI. This CDR3 has 15 amino acids. The CDR3 here is CASSYSGGSSSPLHF. The CDR3 DNA reads TGTGCCAGCAGTTACTCGGGGGGCTCCAGTTCACCCCTCCACTTT.

The CDR3 loop is CASSPRGHEKLFF. In DNA form, the CDR3 reads TGTGCCAGCAGTCCCCGGGGCCATGAAAAACTGTTTTTT. The rearrangement uses TRBV6-2 or TRBV6-3 and TRBJ1-4; tentative D call: TRBD1 (5 bases). Germline assignment: CDR1 MNHEY and CDR2 SVGEGT. Trimming removed 5 bases from V and 6 bases from J, with 10 bases in between. CDR3 length: 13 amino acids.

This clone was seen a few times. The chain uses TRBV28 and TRBJ2-7; a weak D match, TRBD1 (6 bases). CDR1 MDHEN and CDR2 SYDVKM come from the germline V gene. The CDR3 is made up of 14 amino acids. V lost 3 bases to trimming and J lost 2 bases, with 11 bases between them. The CDR3 loop is CASSFQGTTYEQYV. The CDR3 bases are TGTGCCAGCAGTTTTCAGGGGACCACCTACGAGCAGTACGTC.

This clone was seen once. The chain is built from TRBV7-9 and TRBJ2-3, with 13 bases identical to TRBD2. V dropped 5 bases and J dropped 4; count of bases not matched to a gene: 9. The CDR3 covers 17 residues. In germline, CDR1 is SEHNR, CDR2 FQNEAQ (reference sequence). CDR3 sequence (DNA): TGTGCCAGCAGCCTAGGGGGACTAGCGGGGCGGGCAGATACGCAGTATTTT. It yields the protein CASSLGGLAGRADTQYF.

The chain employs TRBV9 and TRBJ2-1, with D tentatively TRBD1 (6 bases). CDR3 size: 14 residues. CDR1 is SGDLS and CDR2 is YYNGEE in the germline V gene. Trimming shortened V by 3 bases and J by 1 base, and 8 bases separated the two germline ends. The CDR3, as DNA: TGTGCCAGCAGCGCGGACAGATCCTACAATGAGCAGTTCTTC. Its protein is CASSADRSYNEQFF.

The gene calls are TRBV18 and TRBJ1-2; 9 nucleotides align to TRBD1. Germline trimming cut 2 bases from V and 5 bases from J; bases unmatched to any gene: 6. This CDR3 has 15 residues. CDR1 is KGHSH and CDR2 is LQKENI in the germline V gene. The CDR3 loop reads CASSPVRTGVYGYTF. The DNA of the CDR3 is TGTGCCAGCTCACCAGTCCGGACAGGGGTTTATGGCTACACCTTC.

This clone has only a few counts. The chain combines TRBV4-1 with TRBJ1-5; D uncertain. The CDR3 covers 15 residues. The germline V gene encodes CDR1 MGHRA and CDR2 YSYEKL. Trimming cost V 2 bases and J 0 bases, with 8 bases left between them. The CDR3 loop reads CASSQYRDSNQPQHF. CDR3 coding DNA: TGCGCCAGCAGCCAATACCGGGATAGCAATCAGCCCCAGCATTTT.

The rearrangement uses TRBV3-1 (or the pseudogene TRBV3-2) and TRBJ1-1; D is unresolved. Germline CDR1 is LGHDT and CDR2 is YNNKEL (reference sequence). Deletions cut 5 bases from V and 0 bases from J, with 10 bases between. CDR3 length: 14 amino acids. CDR3 loop: CASSTRTMNTEAFF. The CDR3 DNA follows: TGTGCCAGCAGCACCCGGACCATGAACACTGAAGCTTTCTTT.

This chain links TRBV18 with TRBJ2-6, with 7 bases matching TRBD1. Unmatched junction bases numbered 7, after V lost 2 bases and J lost 0 bases. The CDR3 length is 18 residues. The germline V gene has CDR1 KGHSH and CDR2 LQKENI. The CDR3 nucleotides are TGTGCCAGCTCACCAGAGGGGGCGGTATTCTCTGGGGCCAACGTCCTGACTTTC. Its translation is CASSPEGAVFSGANVLTF.

CDR3 protein: CASSQDWRLSGGESDTQYF. The CDR3 DNA is TGTGCCAGCAGCCAAGATTGGCGTTTGAGCGGGGGGGAATCAGATACGCAGTATTTT. This chain joins TRBV14 and TRBJ2-3; TRBD2 agrees at 10 bases. The CDR3 runs 19 residues. The ends lost 0 bases at V and 4 bases at J; junction bases unmatched: 13. The V gene's germline CDR1 is SGHDN and CDR2 FVKESK.

The V gene is TRBV7-3, the J gene TRBJ1-1; TRBD1 might be the D (5 bases). The CDR3 totals 13 residues. V was pared by 0 bases and J by 4 bases, with 6 bases between. Per germline, CDR1 SGHTA and CDR2 FQGTGA. Written as DNA, the CDR3 is TGTGCCAGCAGCTTAACGGGGGGCACTGAAGCTTTCTTT. The encoded protein is CASSLTGGTEAFF.

This rearrangement joins TRBV6-5 to TRBJ2-6; weak D call: TRBD1 (5 bases). Looked up from germline, CDR1 is MNHEY and CDR2 is SVGAGI. Deletions cut 0 bases from V and 2 bases from J, with 8 bases between. The CDR3 totals 16 residues. The CDR3 nucleotides are TGTGCCAGCAGTTACTCGACCAGGGCTGGGGCCAACGTCCTGACTTTC. Translating gives CASSYSTRAGANVLTF.

Of note for this clone: This CDR3 is also generated by other DNA sequences in the sample. This chain uses TRBV5-1 with TRBJ2-2; 14 bases align to TRBD2. V lost 3 bases, J lost 4 bases, and 2 bases stayed unmatched. The CDR3 extends over 16 amino acids. Germline values: CDR1 SGHRS, CDR2 YFSETQ. The CDR3: CASSSGTSGGTGELFF. Here the CDR3 DNA reads TGCGCCAGCAGCTCCGGGACTAGCGGGGGCACCGGGGAGCTGTTTTTT.

This chain links TRBV7-9 with TRBJ2-1, with 9 positions matching TRBD2. CDR1 is SEHNR and CDR2 is FQNEAQ in the germline V gene (reference sequence). The CDR3 consists of 15 residues. The V gene end was trimmed by 5 bases and the J gene end by 7 bases; junction bases not matched to a gene: 9. As DNA, the CDR3 is TGTGCCAGCAGCCCGGGACTAGCAGGGGCTAATGAGCAGTTCTTC. Translating gives CASSPGLAGANEQFF.

The chain employs TRBV7-9 and TRBJ2-5; D may be TRBD2 (5 bases). V lost 2 bases, J lost 2 bases, and 12 bases lay in between. The CDR3 runs 15 residues. Germline V lookup: CDR1 SEHNR, CDR2 FQNEAQ (reference sequence). The CDR3 nucleotides are TGTGCCAGCAGCTTATCCGCGGGCCGGCAAGAGACCCAGTACTTC. Its translation is CASSLSAGRQETQYF.

The chain uses TRBV6-6 and TRBJ1-4; 7 nucleotides match TRBD1. The CDR3 runs 16 residues. The germline CDR1 and CDR2 sequences are MNHNY and SVGAGI (reference sequence). V was pared by 0 bases and J by 7 bases, with 8 bases of the junction left unmatched. For the CDR3, the DNA is TGTGCCAGCAGTTACTCCGACAGGGCGGGAGGTGAAAAACTGTTTTTT. Its protein is CASSYSDRAGGEKLFF.

Here the CDR3 reads CASSLPRRAGELFF. The CDR3 region has the DNA TGTGCCAGCAGCTTACCCCGGCGGGCCGGGGAGCTGTTTTTT. The chain recombines TRBV5-6 with TRBJ2-2; possibly TRBD2 for D (5 bases). The CDR3 runs to 14 residues. CDR1 is SGHDT and CDR2 is YYEEEE in the germline V gene. Trimming took off 2 bases at V and 6 bases at J, with 11 bases between the two ends.

J is TRBJ1-5 and V is TRBV6-5; tentative D call: TRBD1 (6 bases). The length of the CDR3 is 13 residues. Germline-derived CDR1 and CDR2 are MNHEY and SVGAGI. Between the trimmed V and J ends, which lost 5 bases and 1 base, there was a span of 6 bases. The CDR3 region has the DNA TGTGCCAGCAGTACAGGGAGCAATCAGCCCCAGCATTTT. Its protein is CASSTGSNQPQHF.

V and J are TRBV7-3 and TRBJ2-1; D is tentatively TRBD1 or TRBD2 (5 bases each). The germline V and J ends were trimmed by 0 bases and 4 bases, with 10 bases remaining between them. CDR3 length equals 15 residues. CDR1 is SGHTA and CDR2 is FQGTGA in the germline V gene. Written as DNA, the CDR3 is TGTGCCAGCAGCTTAACGGGGGACCGTTACAATGAGCAGTTCTTC. As protein: CASSLTGDRYNEQFF.

This chain connects TRBV29-1 to TRBJ2-3; 12 bases agree with TRBD2. The CDR3 has 14 amino acids. V dropped 4 bases and J dropped 3; count of bases not matched to a gene: 2. Germline assignment: CDR1 SQVTM and CDR2 ANQGSEA. In nucleotides, the CDR3 is TGCAGCGTTGCACTAGCGGGGGGTACAGATACGCAGTATTTT. Encoded protein: CSVALAGGTDTQYF.

This clone was seen a single time. The chain has TRBV7-2 and TRBJ1-6, with a weak D call TRBD1 (6 bases). Trimming stripped 2 bases from V and 7 bases from J, with 6 bases between. CDR1 and CDR2 from the germline V gene are SGHTA and FQGNSA. The CDR3 has 13 residues. The CDR3 reads CASSLQGNSPLHF. The CDR3, as DNA: TGTGCCAGCAGCTTACAGGGGAATTCACCCCTCCACTTT. The full variable domain, in which reference TRBV7-2 and TRBJ1-6 provide the parts outside the CDR3, is GAGVSQSPSNKVTEKGKDVELRCDPISGHTALYWYRQSLGQGLEFLIYFQGNSAPDKSGLPSDRFSAERTGGSVSTLTIQRTQQEDSAVYLCASSLQGNSPLHFGNGTRLTVT.

This clone came up once. The chain links TRBV18 to TRBJ1-2, with D uncertain. Germline values: CDR1 KGHSH, CDR2 LQKENI. The length of the CDR3 is 15 residues. Trimming took 3 bases from V and 5 from J, leaving 16 bases between them. CDR3 residues: CASSPGIGLQYGYTF. The CDR3 region has the DNA TGTGCCAGCTCACCGGGTATAGGGCTGCAATATGGCTACACCTTC.

The chain links TRBV29-1 to TRBJ1-2; 9 positions match TRBD1. The CDR3 runs to 13 residues. The germline CDR1 and CDR2 sequences are SQVTM and ANQGSEA. Germline trimming cut 4 bases from V and 3 bases from J; bases unmatched to any gene: 3. The CDR3 DNA follows: TGCAGCGTTGTGGGACAGGGAGACTATGGCTACACCTTC. As protein: CSVVGQGDYGYTF.

V gene TRBV27 combines with J gene TRBJ2-3; 10 positions match TRBD2. The junction had 9 bases not matched to a gene; V was cut back by 10 bases and J by 5 bases. This CDR3 is built from 14 residues. Germline loops: CDR1 MNHEY, CDR2 SMNVEV (reference sequence). CDR3 region: CAIGTSAAGDTQYF. The CDR3 DNA reads as TGTGCCATCGGGACTAGCGCGGCCGGAGATACGCAGTATTTT.

This clone was counted only a few times. This chain joins TRBV19 and TRBJ2-1, with TRBD1 identical over 8 bases. Germline V gene lookup returns CDR1 LNHDA and CDR2 SQIVND (reference sequence). J gave up 7 bases and V 8 bases, and 7 bases lay outside the gene matches. The length of the CDR3 is 13 residues. CDR3 protein: CASGRGLWNEQFF. The CDR3 nucleotides are TGTGCCAGTGGCAGGGGGCTTTGGAATGAGCAGTTCTTC.